One sample yielded the 25 T cell receptor beta chains listed below, sequenced in a study of blood T cell repertoires in COVID-19. Using immunoSEQ multiplex PCR, the repertoire was profiled, and TCRdb retains in-frame clones only, with some absent. There are hundreds of thousands of clones in the sample; about nine tenths occur only once, and approximately 10% lies in the top ten. The sequenced material came from peripheral blood. These receptor sequences come from a man between 45 and 60 years old with COVID-19, enrolled during active disease.

This chain joins TRBV18 and TRBJ1-6; D call uncertain. The germline gives CDR1 KGHSH, CDR2 LQKENI. Trimming left V 1 base short and J 0 bases short, with 10 bases between. CDR3 size: 17 residues. DNA for the CDR3: TGTGCCAGCTCACCACAACGTCCGAGCTCCTATAATTCACCCCTCCACTTT. Amino acid sequence: CASSPQRPSSYNSPLHF.

J is TRBJ1-1 and V is TRBV9; D perhaps matches TRBD1 (5 bases). Germline CDR1 is SGDLS and CDR2 is YYNGEE. The CDR3 length is 15 residues. V dropped 0 bases and J dropped 0 bases, with 9 bases sitting between them. CDR3 in amino acids: CASSVGPGLNTEAFF. Here the CDR3 DNA reads TGTGCCAGCAGCGTAGGTCCAGGGCTGAACACTGAAGCTTTCTTT.

The CDR3 loop reads CASSTGQGIPSNQPQHF. DNA for the CDR3: TGTGCCAGCAGTACGGGACAGGGAATACCTTCAAATCAGCCCCAGCATTTT. This chain connects TRBV28 to TRBJ1-5, with TRBD1 matching 9 bases. This CDR3 contains 17 residues. The ends lost 5 bases at V and 4 bases at J; junction bases unmatched: 12. CDR1 and CDR2 from the germline V gene are MDHEN and SYDVKM.

The chain employs TRBV27 and TRBJ2-3; 14 nucleotides match TRBD2. The germline V gene has CDR1 MNHEY and CDR2 SMNVEV (reference sequence). V trimming: 5 bases; J trimming: 2 bases; junction bases outside the gene matches: 9. The CDR3 loop spans 18 amino acids. Here the CDR3 reads CASSPGTSGGTYTDTQYF. The CDR3 bases are TGTGCCAGCAGTCCCGGGACTAGCGGGGGCACTTACACAGATACGCAGTATTTT.

A few counts support this clone. This chain connects TRBV5-4 to TRBJ2-7, with TRBD2 identical over 7 bases. The V and J ends lost 4 bases and 3 bases, in that order; junction bases with no gene match: 13. Per the germline V gene, CDR1 is SGHNT and CDR2 is YYREEE (reference sequence). This CDR3 region has 16 residues. The CDR3 nucleotides are TGTGCCAGCAGCCCCGGGTCAGCGGGGCCCGTCTACGAGCAGTACTTC. Translating it yields CASSPGSAGPVYEQYF.

This chain uses TRBV9 with TRBJ2-1; unclear D gene. This CDR3 comprises 13 residues. Germline values: CDR1 SGDLS, CDR2 YYNGEE. Trimming removed 1 base from V and 2 bases from J, with 4 bases in between. As DNA, the CDR3 is TGTGCCAGCAGCGTATCCGCCTACAATGAGCAGTTCTTC. Translated, it gives CASSVSAYNEQFF.

This chain links TRBV16 with TRBJ2-3; 9 nucleotides match TRBD2. The junction had 2 bases not matched to a gene; V was cut back by 4 bases and J by 0 bases. Germline V CDR1 and CDR2: KGHSY, FQNENV. The CDR3 spans 15 residues. The CDR3 DNA is TGTGCCAGCAGCCGAAGCGGGAGGAGCACAGATACGCAGTATTTT. Translation gives CASSRSGRSTDTQYF.

The chain carries TRBV30 and TRBJ1-5, with a tentative D call TRBD1 (5 bases). V lost 0 bases and J 3 bases, leaving 15 bases between the germline ends. The CDR3 covers 16 residues. Looked up from germline, CDR1 is GTSNPN and CDR2 is SVGIG (reference sequence). As DNA, the CDR3 is TGTGCCTGGAGTGTAAGCGCGGGACTTACCAATCAGCCCCAGCATTTT. This translates into CAWSVSAGLTNQPQHF.

The V gene is TRBV7-2, the J gene TRBJ1-6; 10 bases map to TRBD1. Trimming cost V 4 bases and J 10 bases; bases outside gene matches: 4. Looked up from germline, CDR1 is SGHTA and CDR2 is FQGNSA. The CDR3 extends over 14 amino acids. CDR3 loop: CASSSGTGVSPLHF. CDR3 coding DNA: TGTGCCAGCAGCTCCGGGACAGGGGTATCACCCCTCCACTTT.

CDR3 residues: CASSQLRTGVSAWTGELFF. The CDR3 DNA is TGCGCCAGCAGCCAACTCCGGACAGGGGTAAGCGCCTGGACCGGGGAGCTGTTTTTT. V is TRBV4-3 and J is TRBJ2-2, with 9 bases matching TRBD1. The CDR3 spans 19 residues. V was clipped by 2 bases and J by 5 bases; unmatched bases: 15. Germline V lookup: CDR1 LGHNA, CDR2 YSLEER.

The rearrangement uses TRBV5-4 and TRBJ2-7; 8 positions match TRBD1. Germline values: CDR1 SGHNT, CDR2 YYREEE (reference sequence). The CDR3 sequence is 17 residues long. The trim removed 1 base at V and 2 bases at J, leaving 11 bases unmatched. The DNA for the CDR3 is TGTGCCAGCAGCTTGCAACCCGGGGACAGGCTTGCCTACGAGCAGTACTTC. Translated, it gives CASSLQPGDRLAYEQYF.

This clone was counted a few times. The genes are TRBV19 and TRBJ2-1; D is possibly TRBD1 (6 bases). The CDR3 sequence is 17 residues long. Germline CDR1 reads LNHDA; CDR2 reads SQIVND (reference sequence). The V and J ends lost 3 bases and 0 bases respectively, with 15 bases between them. The CDR3 bases are TGTGCCAGTAGTATGCTTGGGGGCTTAGGCTCCTACAATGAGCAGTTCTTC. This translates into CASSMLGGLGSYNEQFF.

The CDR3 spells CASSYTGMNTEAFF. In DNA, the CDR3 is TGTGCCAGCAGTTACACAGGAATGAACACTGAAGCTTTCTTT. V is TRBV3-1 (or the pseudogene TRBV3-2) and J is TRBJ1-1, with a possible D match to TRBD1 (5 bases). Germline lookup yields CDR1 LGHDT and CDR2 YNNKEL (reference sequence). This CDR3 is built from 14 residues. Trimming removed 6 bases from V and 0 bases from J, with 11 bases in between.

This chain joins TRBV7-6 and TRBJ2-1; 9 nucleotides line up with TRBD1. The CDR3 runs to 16 residues. The junction had 5 bases not matched to a gene; V was cut back by 1 base and J by 4 bases. Per the germline V gene, CDR1 is SGHVS and CDR2 is FNYEAQ. CDR3: CASSLGAGTGYNEQFF. The DNA for the CDR3 is TGTGCCAGCAGCTTAGGCGCGGGGACAGGGTACAATGAGCAGTTCTTC. Full variable domain (outside the CDR3, taken from reference TRBV7-6 and TRBJ2-1): GAGVSQSPRYKVTKRGQDVALRCDPISGHVSLYWYRQALGQGPEFLTYFNYEAQQDKSGLPNDRFSAERPEGSISTLTIQRTEQRDSAMYRCASSLGAGTGYNEQFFGPGTRLTVL.

The chain carries TRBV28 and TRBJ2-5, with D perhaps matching TRBD1 (5 bases). Germline V gene data show CDR1 as MDHEN and CDR2 as SYDVKM. The CDR3 totals 19 residues. V was pared by 2 bases and J by 5 bases, with 27 bases between. For the CDR3, the DNA is TGTGCCAGCAGTTTAGGTGTCAGGGTGTACCCGTACCACAGGGAGACCCAGTACTTC. Translating gives CASSLGVRVYPYHRETQYF.

The chain couples TRBV10-3 to TRBJ1-2; a weak D match, TRBD1 (5 bases). The CDR3 sequence is 14 residues long. V gave up 4 bases and J gave up 3 bases, with 12 bases separating them. Germline assignment: CDR1 ENHRY and CDR2 SYGVKD. The DNA for the CDR3 is TGTGCCATCAGTGTAGGGGACTATGACTATGGCTACACCTTC. Its translation is CAISVGDYDYGYTF.

The chain employs TRBV27 and TRBJ2-7, with 12 bases aligning to TRBD2. The CDR3 is 15 residues long. V shed 5 bases and J 5 bases; nucleotides not matched to a gene: 7. Germline V gene data show CDR1 as MNHEY and CDR2 as SMNVEV (reference sequence). CDR3 protein: CASSLLAGGPHEQYF. In nucleotides, the CDR3 is TGTGCCAGCAGTCTTCTAGCGGGAGGGCCCCACGAGCAGTACTTC.

The V call is TRBV11-2, the J call TRBJ2-2; D ambiguous. Germline-derived CDR1 and CDR2 are SGHAT and FQNNGV. The length of the CDR3 is 13 residues. Deletions cut 8 bases from V and 5 bases from J, with 12 bases between. The CDR3 loop is CASGPSGTGELFF. The CDR3 region has the DNA TGTGCCAGCGGCCCCAGTGGTACCGGGGAGCTGTTTTTT.

The chain recombines TRBV3-1 (or the pseudogene TRBV3-2) with TRBJ2-2, with D tentatively TRBD1 (5 bases). Germline lookup yields CDR1 LGHDT and CDR2 YNNKEL (reference sequence). V dropped 0 bases and J dropped 6 bases, with 5 bases sitting between them. The CDR3 consists of 13 residues. As DNA, the CDR3 is TGTGCCAGCAGCCAAGAAGGGGCCGGGGAGCTGTTTTTT. It codes for CASSQEGAGELFF.

The chain joins TRBV5-1 to TRBJ1-1; perhaps TRBD1 as D (6 bases). In germline, CDR1 is SGHRS, CDR2 YFSETQ. This CDR3 has 14 amino acids. V was clipped by 3 bases and J by 2 bases, with 11 bases between them. The CDR3 spells CASSSGQSNTEAFF. CDR3 nucleotide sequence: TGCGCCAGCAGCTCAGGACAGAGCAACACTGAAGCTTTCTTT.

The V and J genes are TRBV2 and TRBJ2-5; the match to TRBD1 covers 9 bases. Germline loops: CDR1 SNHLY, CDR2 FYNNEI. J gave up 5 bases and V 7 bases, and 11 bases lay outside the gene matches. The CDR3 is 15 amino acids. DNA for the CDR3: TGTGCCAGCAAGACAGGGGGATCCGAGTGGGAGACCCAGTACTTC. Translation: CASKTGGSEWETQYF.

For the CDR3, the DNA is TGTGCCAGCAGTGAATTAGCGGGCCAAGAGACCCAGTACTTC. Translated, it gives CASSELAGQETQYF. This chain uses TRBV25-1 with TRBJ2-5; 7 nucleotides match TRBD2. CDR3 length equals 14 residues. V lost 1 base, J lost 1 base, and 0 bases stayed unmatched. In germline, CDR1 is MGHDK, CDR2 SYGVNS.

The CDR3 DNA is TGTGCCAGCAATACCGGGACAGCGTACGAGCAGTACTTC. It specifies CASNTGTAYEQYF. The chain recombines TRBV6-5 with TRBJ2-7; 7 bases map to TRBD1. This CDR3 is 13 amino acids long. Germline lookup yields CDR1 MNHEY and CDR2 SVGAGI. V lost 7 bases and J lost 4; bases outside the gene matches: 7.

This chain links TRBV10-1 with TRBJ2-7, with 10 bases lining up with TRBD2. After removal of 2 bases from V and 4 bases from J, the junction contained 23 bases not matched to a gene. The CDR3 sequence is 21 residues long. Germline CDR1 and CDR2: WNHNN and SYGVQD (reference sequence). For the CDR3, the DNA is TGCGCCAGCAGTGAGGCACGGTGGCTAGCGGGAGCCTTCAAGGGGGGATACGAGCAGTACTTC. The encoded protein is CASSEARWLAGAFKGGYEQYF.

This clone was detected only a few times. This chain connects TRBV7-8 to TRBJ1-4, with TRBD1 as a possible D gene (5 bases). V was trimmed by 5 bases and J by 6 bases, leaving 16 bases between them. This CDR3 region has 15 residues. Germline V gene lookup returns CDR1 SGHVS and CDR2 FQNEAQ. The CDR3 loop is CASSIQTDDYEKLFF. DNA of the CDR3: TGTGCCAGCAGCATCCAGACAGATGATTATGAAAAACTGTTTTTT.